This entry lists 14 T cell receptor beta chains sequenced from one sample in a study of patients and donors after allogeneic stem cell transplantation. TCRdb re-analysed the RT-PCR reads in MiXCR, keeping a single row per CDR3 protein. This table holds 800,000 to 1,000,000 distinct CDR3 sequences, more than 15% found once. The specimen was blood, either unsorted or a sorted T cell fraction (not recorded which). The receptors originated from a human donor who was either an allogeneic HSCT recipient or a stem cell or donor lymphocyte infusion donor (not recorded which). It is not recorded whose cells these are; they may come from a transplant donor.

This clonotype was picked up a small number of times. V and J are TRBV11-2 and TRBJ1-1; the D is unclear. CDR1 and CDR2 (germline): SGHAT, FQNNGV. V was shortened by 0 bases and J by 11 bases, with 16 bases between the two germline ends. CDR3 length equals 14 residues. DNA for the CDR3: TGTGCCAGCAGCTTAGATGGGAGAAGACATCTGGCTTTCTTT. Translated: CASSLDGRRHLAFF.

This clonotype was counted between two and nine times. This sequence joins TRBV11-3 and TRBJ2-1; TRBD1 agrees at 11 bases. Germline assignment: CDR1 SGHNT and CDR2 YENEEA. The CDR3 length is 16 residues. V was clipped by 4 bases and J by 8 bases; unmatched bases: 10. The CDR3 DNA reads TGTGCCAGCAGCTCAAGACCGGGACAGGGGGACGATGAGCAGTTCTTC. This gives the protein CASSSRPGQGDDEQFF.

The chain combines TRBV7-6 with TRBJ2-6; tentatively, D is TRBD2 (7 bases). Trimming cost V 3 bases and J 0 bases, with 15 bases left between them. In germline, CDR1 is SGHVS, CDR2 FNYEAQ. The CDR3 is made up of 18 amino acids. The CDR3 DNA reads TGTGCCAGCAGCTTGTTTAGAGGGGGGGCCTCTGGGGCCAACGTCCTGACTTTC. Translation gives CASSLFRGGASGANVLTF.

V is TRBV20-1 and J is TRBJ2-3; D possibly uses TRBD1 or TRBD2 (7 bases each). The length of the CDR3 is 15 residues. Germline loops: CDR1 DFQATT, CDR2 SNEGSKA (reference sequence). The CDR3 region has the DNA TGCGGGGGGAAGGGGAGGGACAGCCCTCCAGATACGCAGTATTTT. This translates into CGGKGRDSPPDTQYF.

This chain joins TRBV6-5 and TRBJ1-6; D remains unclear. This CDR3 has 16 amino acids. Germline V gene sequence: CDR1 MNHEY, CDR2 SVGAGI. The V and J ends lost 0 bases and 2 bases respectively, with 8 bases between them. The CDR3: CASSYSTMPYNSPLHF. The CDR3 bases are TGTGCCAGCAGTTACTCGACGATGCCCTATAATTCACCCCTCCACTTT.

This clonotype was found a few times. The J gene is TRBJ1-1, the V gene TRBV5-1; TRBD1 might be the D (6 bases). Per germline, CDR1 SGHRS and CDR2 YFSETQ. Trimming stripped 1 base from V and 5 bases from J, with 15 bases between. The CDR3 spans 15 residues. The CDR3 DNA reads as TGCGCCAGCAGCTTGCAGGGGACAACGTGGACTGAAGCTTTCTTT. This translates into CASSLQGTTWTEAFF.

This chain uses TRBV6-1 with TRBJ1-3; D not resolved. The CDR3 totals 14 residues. V lost 6 bases, J lost 0 bases, and 9 bases lay in between. Germline assignment: CDR1 MNHNS and CDR2 SASEGT. In nucleotides, the CDR3 is TGTGCCAGCAGCCGACTCTACTCTGGAAACACCATATATTTT. It encodes CASSRLYSGNTIYF.

In its sample, this clonotype was seen many times. The chain employs TRBV12-3 or TRBV12-4 and TRBJ1-2, with D possibly matching TRBD1 (6 bases). The length of the CDR3 is 13 residues. The ends were cut back, 10 bases at V and 3 bases at J, with 15 bases in the middle. CDR3 sequence (DNA): TGTGCCACTCACAGGGAAGGGGACTATGGCTACACCTTC. It is translated as CATHREGDYGYTF.

This chain joins TRBV29-1 and TRBJ2-5, with TRBD2 matching over 7 bases. The J segment lost 4 bases and the V segment lost 3 bases, leaving 8 bases of the junction unmatched. The CDR3 is 14 amino acids. Germline CDR1 reads SQVTM; CDR2 reads ANQGSEA. This CDR3 is CSVELPGRGETQYF. The CDR3, as DNA: TGCAGCGTTGAGCTGCCAGGGAGGGGAGAGACCCAGTACTTC.

This clonotype was counted between two and nine times. This chain links TRBV7-9 with TRBJ2-2; 7 bases fit TRBD2. The CDR3 loop spans 16 amino acids. The junction had 9 bases not matched to a gene; V was cut back by 5 bases and J by 3 bases. Germline V gives CDR1 SEHNR, CDR2 FQNEAQ (reference sequence). As DNA, the CDR3 is TGTGCCAGCAGCCTCCCTGGACTAGAACACACCGGGGAGCTGTTTTTT. Translated: CASSLPGLEHTGELFF.

This clonotype has a count of ten or more. The chain has TRBV4-2 and TRBJ1-1; D ambiguous. V was cut by 4 bases and J by 0 bases, with 15 bases left in between. CDR3 length: 16 residues. Germline CDR1 is LGHNA and CDR2 is YNFKEQ. CDR3 region: CASSRSGVLMNTEAFF. CDR3 nucleotide sequence: TGTGCCAGCAGCCGGAGCGGCGTCCTTATGAACACTGAAGCTTTCTTT.

V and J are TRBV4-3 and TRBJ2-5, with a possible D match to TRBD2 (5 bases). Trimming took off 0 bases at V and 5 bases at J, with 13 bases between the two ends. The CDR3 runs to 15 residues. Per the germline V gene, CDR1 is LGHNA and CDR2 is YSLEER. The CDR3 DNA is TGCGCCAGCAGCCAAGATCAGGCTAGCTGGGAGACCCAGTACTTC. Its translation is CASSQDQASWETQYF.

In this sample, this clonotype turned up many times. The V and J genes are TRBV5-1 and TRBJ2-2, with a weak D call TRBD1 (7 bases). CDR3 length: 15 amino acids. V was shortened by 4 bases and J by 6 bases, with 16 bases between the two germline ends. CDR1 and CDR2 (germline): SGHRS, YFSETQ. In DNA, the CDR3 is TGCGCCAGCAGCCCGGACAGGTCGGGGGCCGGGGAGCTGTTTTTT. Amino acid sequence: CASSPDRSGAGELFF.

In nucleotides, the CDR3 is TGTGCCAGCAGAGGACTAGCGGCCTGCAATGAGCAGTTCTTC. Its translation is CASRGLAACNEQFF. V and J are TRBV6-1 and TRBJ2-1, with 10 bases aligning to TRBD2. The CDR3 has 14 amino acids. Germline V gene sequence: CDR1 MNHNS, CDR2 SASEGT. The V segment lost 6 bases and the J segment 6 bases; nucleotides outside the gene matches: 5.